Below, one T cell receptor (beta chain) is given with its context. Enrolment of Seattle patients took place during active infection, and they were followed longitudinally. This entry is derived from a study of blood T cell repertoires in COVID-19. Study details: PBMCs, B-cell-depleted T cells, or T cells were the source of the cDNA or gDNA that made up the material.

Germline lookup yields CDR1 LNHDA and CDR2 SQIVND (reference sequence). This CDR3 is 14 amino acids long. V lost 7 bases, J lost 0 bases, and 9 bases lay in between. Repertoires were generated with immunoSEQ multiplex PCR, while TCRdb's copy carries only in-frame clones and drops some. The sample includes about 250,000 clones, around 88% seen only once; the top ten take roughly 5.2%. The sequenced sample was peripheral blood. The gene calls are TRBV19 and TRBJ2-2; tentative D call: TRBD2 (5 bases). The sequence was collected from a woman of 80 years or more with COVID-19, enrolled during active disease. The CDR3 region has the DNA TGTGCCAGTACCATCGGGACGAACACCGGGGAGCTGTTTTTT. As protein: CASTIGTNTGELFF.